The source of this TCR beta chain is a study of blood T cell repertoires in COVID-19. About the study: COVID-19 samples from acute and convalescent phases originated in the United States, Italy and Spain. Sources were T cells, B-cell-depleted T cells, or PBMCs; the material itself was cDNA or gDNA.

CDR3 size: 15 residues. Deletions cut 0 bases from V and 1 base from J, with 9 bases between. CDR1 is LNHNV and CDR2 is YYDKDF in the germline V gene (reference sequence). This clone was recorded a few times. Per the original methods: Nucleated cell number was recorded as an estimate derived from reference gene primer amplification. Clones were sequenced by immunoSEQ multiplex PCR, and TCRdb holds only the in-frame ones, with some missing. V and J calls and clone size are copied from that table; D and trimming were computed from the DNA. Of 140,000 to 150,000 clones detected, almost 80% appear once; the ten largest clones hold around 8.7%.

The chain combines TRBV15 with TRBJ1-2; D is unresolved. Sequenced input: peripheral blood. This TCR derives from a man in his fifties or sixties with active or convalescent COVID-19. CDR3 DNA: TGTGCCACCAGCAGAGATAGGACTGGTAACTATGGCTACACCTTC. This translates into CATSRDRTGNYGYTF.